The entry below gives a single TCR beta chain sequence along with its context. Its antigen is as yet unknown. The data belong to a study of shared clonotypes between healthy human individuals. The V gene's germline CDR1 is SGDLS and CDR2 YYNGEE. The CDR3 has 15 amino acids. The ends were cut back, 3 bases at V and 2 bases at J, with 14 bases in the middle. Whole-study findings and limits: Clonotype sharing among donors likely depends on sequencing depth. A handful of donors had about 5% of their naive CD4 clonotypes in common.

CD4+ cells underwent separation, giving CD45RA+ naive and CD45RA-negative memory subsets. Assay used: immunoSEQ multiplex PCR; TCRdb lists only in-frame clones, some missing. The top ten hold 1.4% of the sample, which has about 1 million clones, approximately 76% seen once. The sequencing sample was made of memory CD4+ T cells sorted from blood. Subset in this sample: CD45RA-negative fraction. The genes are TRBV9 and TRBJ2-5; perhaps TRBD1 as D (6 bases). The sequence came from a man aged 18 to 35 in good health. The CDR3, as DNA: TGTGCCAGCAGCGGAAACCGGGACAAACAAGAGACCCAGTACTTC. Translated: CASSGNRDKQETQYF.